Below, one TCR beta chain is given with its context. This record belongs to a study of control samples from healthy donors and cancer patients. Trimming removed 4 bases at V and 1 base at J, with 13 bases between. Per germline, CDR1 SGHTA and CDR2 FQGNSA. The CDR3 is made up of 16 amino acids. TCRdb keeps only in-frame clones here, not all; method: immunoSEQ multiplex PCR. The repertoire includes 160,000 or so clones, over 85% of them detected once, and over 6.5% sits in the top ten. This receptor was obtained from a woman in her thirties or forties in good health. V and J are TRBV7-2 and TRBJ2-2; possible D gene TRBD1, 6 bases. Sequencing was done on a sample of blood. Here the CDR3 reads CASSYPETGNTGELFF. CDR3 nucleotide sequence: TGTGCCAGCAGCTACCCGGAGACAGGGAACACCGGGGAGCTGTTTTTT.